This T cell receptor beta chain originates from a study of T cell repertoires in cytomegalovirus infection (dated by TCRdb to the late 2010s). About the full investigation: Because public TCR beta signatures pointed to carriage of CMV infection together with the matching HLA type, the HLA type of each donor mattered for the analysis.

The sequencer listed for this sample is Illumina HiSeq 1500. TCRdb ran its own pipeline on the public reads, namely fastp trimming at Q25 and MiXCR clone calling, and kept in-frame beta chains. Records with the same CDR3 protein are collapsed into one entry carrying the most frequent genes and DNA. Present in this sample are roughly 600,000 distinct CDR3 sequences, approximately 24% of which were seen just once. The ten largest clones add up to roughly 8% of the sample. This clonotype was seen many times. Its antigen is currently not known. Base qualities are missing; no much larger clone stands one base away. Broad study findings and their caveats: In the ex vivo response, HLA-C-restricted CMV-specific TCR beta clonotypes were dominant, and in two of eight donors the single most frequent clonotype came from this HLA-C-restricted group. In both this cohort and an independent roughly 330-donor cohort, the cumulative frequency of public TCR beta family members distinguished carriers of CMV infection plus the relevant HLA type.

Sequencing input: CD8+ T cells from PBMCs. The origin of this receptor is a human donor in good health (CMV status not recorded). Some clones in this sample may be carry-over from other donors' samples.

This receptor carries the CDR3 CASSSDREGGELFF. In nucleotides, the sequence is TGTGCCAGCAGCTCGGACAGGGAAGGCGGGGAGCTGTTTTTT. The chain uses TRBV7-6 and TRBJ2-2, with 8 junctional bases fitting TRBD1. CDR1 and CDR2 are read off the germline V gene as SGHVS and FNYEAQ. Including the terminal cysteine and phenylalanine, the CDR3 comprises 14 residues. Of the read, only the CDR3 DNA is kept; its 42 bases are in frame from base 1. For this chain, trimming is 4 bases at the V end and 7 bases at the J end, and the number of junction bases without a gene match is 5.